Listed below are T cell receptor beta chains from one sample, sequenced in a study of tumor-infiltrating lymphocytes in primary liver carcinoma. MiXCR was run by TCRdb on the multiplex PCR reads, yielding one entry per CDR3 protein. The data hold about 320,000 distinct CDR3 sequences, with roughly two thirds observed a single time. The sequenced sample was peripheral blood. The receptors come from a man aged 35-49 years with primary liver carcinoma and hepatitis B virus infection. The CDR3 runs from the conserved cysteine through the conserved F or W. D genes are given only for firm matches. Where a row states a size, it is once, few, many or the class of an expanded clone; other rows omit it.

d_gene: -; abundance: few; j_gene: TRBJ2-2; v_gene: TRBV10-1; CDR3aa: CASSPRKSDTGELFF; CDR3nt: TGCGCCAGCAGTCCCCGAAAGAGTGACACCGGGGAGCTGTTTTTT
d_gene: -; abundance: many; j_gene: TRBJ1-3; v_gene: TRBV29-1; CDR3aa: CSTASGVGNTIYF; CDR3nt: TGCAGCACGGCTTCAGGGGTTGGAAACACCATATATTTT
d_gene: -; abundance: once; j_gene: TRBJ2-5; v_gene: TRBV6-6; CDR3aa: CISSVEETQYF; CDR3nt: TGTATCAGCAGTGTGGAGGAGACCCAGTACTTC
d_gene: -; abundance: -; j_gene: TRBJ2-5; v_gene: TRBV30; CDR3aa: CAWSAFGPETQYF; CDR3nt: TGTGCCTGGAGTGCGTTCGGCCCCGAGACCCAGTACTTC
d_gene: -; abundance: many; j_gene: TRBJ1-3; v_gene: TRBV12-3/TRBV12-4; CDR3aa: CASGRPSGRGNTIYF; CDR3nt: TGTGCCAGCGGCCGCCCGAGTGGGCGTGGAAACACCATATATTTT
d_gene: -; abundance: -; j_gene: TRBJ2-5; v_gene: TRBV6-2/TRBV6-3; CDR3aa: CASSSTPRSGRETQYF; CDR3nt: TGTGCCAGCAGTTCAACTCCCCGGTCAGGGCGAGAGACCCAGTACTTC
d_gene: -; abundance: -; j_gene: TRBJ2-2; v_gene: TRBV6-1; CDR3aa: CASSETYQRELYF; CDR3nt: TGTGCCAGCAGTGAGACTTATCAAAGGGAGCTGTATTTT
d_gene: TRBD2; abundance: -; j_gene: TRBJ2-1; v_gene: TRBV11-3; CDR3aa: CASSPLLACYNEQFF; CDR3nt: TGTGCCAGCAGCCCCCTACTAGCGTGCTACAATGAGCAGTTCTTC
d_gene: TRBD2; abundance: -; j_gene: TRBJ2-7; v_gene: TRBV14; CDR3aa: CASSQLAGDYEQYF; CDR3nt: TGTGCCAGCAGCCAACTAGCGGGGGACTACGAGCAGTACTTC
d_gene: -; abundance: many; j_gene: TRBJ2-1; v_gene: TRBV12-3/TRBV12-4; CDR3aa: CASSLQQADNEQFF; CDR3nt: TGTGCCAGCAGTCTCCAACAGGCAGACAATGAGCAGTTCTTC
d_gene: -; abundance: few; j_gene: TRBJ1-1; v_gene: TRBV7-3; CDR3aa: CASSLTRGGNTEAFF; CDR3nt: TGTGCCAGCAGCTTAACCCGAGGGGGGAACACTGAAGCTTTCTTT
d_gene: -; abundance: -; j_gene: TRBJ1-1; v_gene: TRBV11-2; CDR3aa: CASSSNRNAEAFF; CDR3nt: TGTGCCAGCAGCTCTAACAGGAACGCTGAAGCTTTCTTT
d_gene: TRBD1; abundance: few; j_gene: TRBJ1-5; v_gene: TRBV12-3/TRBV12-4; CDR3aa: CASRPSGTGINQPQHF; CDR3nt: TGTGCCAGCAGACCATCCGGGACAGGGATCAATCAGCCCCAGCATTTT
d_gene: TRBD2; abundance: -; j_gene: TRBJ2-2; v_gene: TRBV6-5; CDR3aa: CVSALGTSGRTNTGELLF; CDR3nt: TGTGTCAGCGCCCTAGGGACTAGCGGGAGGACGAACACAGGGGAGCTGCTTTTT
d_gene: -; abundance: -; j_gene: TRBJ2-5; v_gene: TRBV4-2; CDR3aa: CTSSQGEGRELETQYF; CDR3nt: TGCACCAGTAGCCAAGGCGAGGGGCGGGAACTAGAGACCCAGTACTTC
d_gene: -; abundance: many; j_gene: TRBJ2-3; v_gene: TRBV6-5; CDR3aa: CASSQTRSSDTQYF; CDR3nt: TGTGCCAGCAGCCAAACTAGAAGTTCAGATACGCAGTATTTT
d_gene: -; abundance: -; j_gene: TRBJ2-3; v_gene: TRBV5-1; CDR3aa: CPSSAGQRSSSTDTQYF; CDR3nt: TGCCCCAGCAGCGCGGGACAGAGGAGCTCTAGCACAGATACGCAGTATTTT
d_gene: -; abundance: many; j_gene: TRBJ2-2; v_gene: TRBV6-5; CDR3aa: CASSYSGNTGELFF; CDR3nt: TGTGCCAGCAGTTATTCAGGGAACACCGGGGAGCTGTTTTTT
d_gene: -; abundance: once; j_gene: TRBJ2-7; v_gene: TRBV5-6; CDR3aa: CGSSPRVGLSHEQYF; CDR3nt: TGTGGCAGTAGCCCCCGAGTGGGCCTCAGTCACGAGCAGTACTTC
d_gene: -; abundance: many; j_gene: TRBJ2-3; v_gene: TRBV5-5; CDR3aa: CASSLQWTDTQYF; CDR3nt: TGTGCCAGCAGCCTACAATGGACAGATACGCAGTATTTT
d_gene: -; abundance: few; j_gene: TRBJ1-1; v_gene: TRBV6-1; CDR3aa: CASSPTEYTEAFF; CDR3nt: TGTGCCAGCAGTCCTACAGAGTACACTGAAGCTTTCTTT
d_gene: -; abundance: many; j_gene: TRBJ2-1; v_gene: TRBV29-1; CDR3aa: CSVGTSGPYNEQFF; CDR3nt: TGCAGCGTTGGGACCAGCGGCCCCTACAATGAGCAGTTCTTC
d_gene: TRBD1; abundance: -; j_gene: TRBJ2-1; v_gene: TRBV5-1; CDR3aa: CASSLALTGGNNEQFF; CDR3nt: TGCGCCAGCAGCTTGGCCCTCACAGGGGGCAACAATGAGCAGTTCTTC
d_gene: TRBD2; abundance: few; j_gene: TRBJ2-3; v_gene: TRBV7-9; CDR3aa: CASSLGASGIGTDTQYF; CDR3nt: TGTGCCAGTAGCTTAGGCGCTAGCGGGATAGGCACAGATACGCAGTATTTT
d_gene: -; abundance: few; j_gene: TRBJ2-1; v_gene: TRBV6-2/TRBV6-3; CDR3aa: CASSYLGPENEQFF; CDR3nt: TGTGCCAGCAGTTACCTAGGGCCCGAGAATGAGCAGTTCTTC
d_gene: TRBD1; abundance: -; j_gene: TRBJ2-5; v_gene: TRBV7-9; CDR3aa: CASSLTGSGETHYF; CDR3nt: TGTGCCAGCAGCTTGACAGGGAGTGGAGAGACCCACTACTTC
d_gene: TRBD1; abundance: -; j_gene: TRBJ1-5; v_gene: TRBV4-3; CDR3aa: CASSQDRADRGADSNQPQHF; CDR3nt: TGCGCCAGCAGCCAAGATCGGGCGGACAGGGGCGCAGATAGCAATCAGCCCCAGCATTTT
d_gene: -; abundance: many; j_gene: TRBJ2-7; v_gene: TRBV11-2; CDR3aa: CASSLDGRAWEQYF; CDR3nt: TGTGCCAGCAGCTTAGATGGCAGGGCCTGGGAGCAGTACTTC
d_gene: TRBD2; abundance: many; j_gene: TRBJ2-3; v_gene: TRBV5-6; CDR3aa: CASSSGLAGADTQYF; CDR3nt: TGTGCCAGCAGCTCCGGACTAGCGGGAGCAGATACGCAGTATTTT
d_gene: -; abundance: -; j_gene: TRBJ2-6; v_gene: TRBV5-1; CDR3aa: CASSLGTPSGANALTF; CDR3nt: TGCGCCAGCAGCTTGGGGACACCGTCTGGGGCCAACGCCCTGACTTTC
d_gene: -; abundance: -; j_gene: TRBJ1-2; v_gene: TRBV7-2; CDR3aa: CASINDRRRGYTF; CDR3nt: TGTGCCAGCATCAACGACAGGCGTCGAGGCTACACCTTC
d_gene: TRBD1; abundance: -; j_gene: TRBJ2-3; v_gene: TRBV12-3/TRBV12-4; CDR3aa: CASSAQNRGADTQYF; CDR3nt: TGTGCCAGCAGCGCCCAGAACAGGGGAGCCGATACGCAGTATTTT
d_gene: -; abundance: -; j_gene: TRBJ1-5; v_gene: TRBV6-6; CDR3aa: CASSSTLEGGNQPQHF; CDR3nt: TGTGCCAGCAGTTCTACTCTAGAAGGGGGCAATCAGCCCCAGCATTTT
d_gene: -; abundance: -; j_gene: TRBJ1-4; v_gene: TRBV7-9; CDR3aa: CASNLTTVLNEKLFF; CDR3nt: TGTGCCAGCAACTTAACGACAGTCCTTAATGAAAAACTGTTTTTT
d_gene: TRBD2; abundance: -; j_gene: TRBJ2-1; v_gene: TRBV29-1; CDR3aa: CSGTSGKLYVQFF; CDR3nt: TGCAGCGGGACTAGTGGGAAGCTCTATGTGCAGTTCTTC
d_gene: TRBD1; abundance: -; j_gene: TRBJ1-2; v_gene: TRBV29-1; CDR3aa: CSVDLGSTTGEGYTF; CDR3nt: TGCAGCGTTGATTTAGGAAGCACAACAGGGGAAGGCTACACCTTC
d_gene: TRBD2; abundance: few; j_gene: TRBJ2-7; v_gene: TRBV10-2; CDR3aa: CASRASGIPHYEQYF; CDR3nt: TGCGCCAGCAGGGCTAGCGGGATCCCCCACTACGAGCAGTACTTC
d_gene: TRBD1; abundance: -; j_gene: TRBJ2-1; v_gene: TRBV7-8; CDR3aa: CASSLGTDNEQFF; CDR3nt: TGTGCCAGCAGCCTCGGGACAGACAATGAGCAGTTCTTC
d_gene: TRBD2; abundance: -; j_gene: TRBJ2-6; v_gene: TRBV10-3; CDR3aa: CAISELGGKRPGANVLTF; CDR3nt: TGTGCCATCAGTGAATTGGGGGGGAAGAGACCGGGGGCCAACGTCCTGACTTTC
d_gene: -; abundance: -; j_gene: TRBJ2-3; v_gene: TRBV10-2; CDR3aa: CASSELRDPDTQYF; CDR3nt: TGCGCCAGCAGTGAGTTGCGGGACCCGGATACGCAGTATTTT
d_gene: TRBD1; abundance: -; j_gene: TRBJ2-1; v_gene: TRBV11-2; CDR3aa: CASSRKGQGSYNEQFF; CDR3nt: TGTGCCAGCAGCCGAAAAGGACAGGGCTCCTACAATGAGCAGTTCTTC
d_gene: TRBD1; abundance: few; j_gene: TRBJ1-2; v_gene: TRBV28; CDR3aa: CASSGTGVGYTF; CDR3nt: TGTGCCAGCAGTGGGACAGGGGTCGGCTACACCTTC
d_gene: -; abundance: -; j_gene: TRBJ1-5; v_gene: TRBV11-2; CDR3aa: CANSLKGGLKNQPQHF; CDR3nt: TGTGCCAACAGCCTAAAAGGGGGACTGAAGAATCAGCCCCAGCATTTT
d_gene: -; abundance: -; j_gene: TRBJ2-3; v_gene: TRBV10-1; CDR3aa: CASSESLLRIDTQYF; CDR3nt: TGCGCCAGCAGTGAGTCGTTATTACGCATAGATACGCAGTATTTT
d_gene: -; abundance: -; j_gene: TRBJ2-1; v_gene: TRBV7-2; CDR3aa: CASAGRPRRYNEQFF; CDR3nt: TGTGCCAGCGCTGGGAGACCCCGAAGGTACAATGAGCAGTTCTTC
d_gene: TRBD2; abundance: -; j_gene: TRBJ2-3; v_gene: TRBV6-1; CDR3aa: CASSAPRTGGSMGTDTQYF; CDR3nt: TGTGCCAGCAGTGCACCGAGGACTGGCGGGAGTATGGGCACAGATACGCAGTATTTT
d_gene: -; abundance: -; j_gene: TRBJ2-1; v_gene: TRBV20-1; CDR3aa: CTPRERASEDEQFF; CDR3nt: TGCACCCCACGGGAGCGGGCGAGTGAGGATGAGCAGTTCTTC
d_gene: -; abundance: -; j_gene: TRBJ1-2; v_gene: TRBV5-1; CDR3aa: CASRQAASYGYTF; CDR3nt: TGCGCCAGCCGACAGGCGGCTTCCTATGGCTACACCTTC
d_gene: -; abundance: once; j_gene: TRBJ1-2; v_gene: TRBV30; CDR3aa: CAWRGTSYGYTF; CDR3nt: TGTGCCTGGAGGGGCACCTCTTATGGCTACACCTTC
d_gene: -; abundance: once; j_gene: TRBJ2-6; v_gene: TRBV5-6; CDR3aa: CASSLSLGGANVLTF; CDR3nt: TGTGCCAGCAGCTTGTCTCTTGGCGGGGCCAACGTCCTGACTTTC
d_gene: TRBD2; abundance: many; j_gene: TRBJ2-1; v_gene: TRBV14; CDR3aa: CASSPLAGGTYNEQFF; CDR3nt: TGTGCCAGCAGCCCCTTAGCGGGAGGTACTTACAATGAGCAGTTCTTC
d_gene: -; abundance: -; j_gene: TRBJ2-7; v_gene: TRBV27; CDR3aa: CASSFGGGSVEQYF; CDR3nt: TGTGCCAGCAGTTTTGGAGGGGGCTCGGTCGAGCAGTACTTC
d_gene: -; abundance: -; j_gene: TRBJ2-1; v_gene: TRBV4-3; CDR3aa: CASSLGEGISNEQFF; CDR3nt: TGCGCCAGCAGCCTAGGAGAGGGGATTAGCAATGAGCAGTTCTTC
d_gene: TRBD1; abundance: -; j_gene: TRBJ2-7; v_gene: TRBV4-1; CDR3aa: CASSQDYRGLYEQYF; CDR3nt: TGCGCCAGCAGCCAAGATTACAGGGGGCTCTACGAGCAGTACTTC
d_gene: -; abundance: -; j_gene: TRBJ2-1; v_gene: TRBV5-6; CDR3aa: CTSSLPAGGEQFF; CDR3nt: TGTACCAGCAGCTTACCCGCTGGTGGTGAGCAGTTCTTC
d_gene: TRBD2; abundance: -; j_gene: TRBJ2-1; v_gene: TRBV7-9; CDR3aa: CASRFGASGYNERFF; CDR3nt: TGTGCCAGCAGATTTGGCGCTAGCGGTTACAATGAGCGGTTCTTC